A single sample is the source of the 17 T cell receptor beta chains below, sequenced in a study of regulatory dendritic cells for organ transplantation. Their antigens remain unidentified. Sorted T cells were CFSE-labeled and cultured 5 days with allogeneic regulatory or mature dendritic cells at 1:10. Using immunoSEQ multiplex PCR, the repertoire was profiled, and TCRdb retains in-frame clones only, with some absent. The table lists 12,000 or so clones, about 70% of them singletons. The specimen sequenced was naive CD4+ T cells from blood cultured with regulatory dendritic cells. Subset denoted: CD45RA+ naive T cells. All receptors come from a human donor in good health.

This clone showed up just once. This rearrangement joins TRBV5-1 to TRBJ2-3; D call uncertain. The CDR3 contains 18 residues. Germline V gives CDR1 SGHRS, CDR2 YFSETQ. V lost 0 bases and J lost 0, with 17 bases in between. CDR3 residues: CASSLESPGASSTDTQYF. The CDR3 region has the DNA TGCGCCAGCAGCTTGGAATCGCCAGGCGCCTCTAGCACAGATACGCAGTATTTT.

V and J are TRBV15 and TRBJ1-3; TRBD1 might be the D (6 bases). V lost 1 base and J 4 bases, leaving 11 bases between the germline ends. The CDR3 runs 15 residues. Germline loops: CDR1 LNHNV, CDR2 YYDKDF (reference sequence). The CDR3 region is CATSRVGGKGNTIYF. CDR3 sequence (DNA): TGTGCCACCAGCAGAGTAGGGGGTAAAGGAAACACCATATATTTT.

This clone appeared a few times. This chain uses TRBV15 with TRBJ1-3; D is undetermined. This CDR3 is built from 14 residues. V was cut by 3 bases and J by 0 bases, with 6 bases left in between. Looked up from germline, CDR1 is LNHNV and CDR2 is YYDKDF (reference sequence). The CDR3 spells CATSRFYSGNTIYF. In DNA, the CDR3 is TGTGCCACCAGCAGGTTTTACTCTGGAAACACCATATATTTT.

V usage is TRBV19 and J usage is TRBJ1-1; D gene ambiguous. This CDR3 contains 13 residues. From germline, CDR1 is LNHDA and CDR2 SQIVND (reference sequence). With 3 bases removed from V and 2 bases from J, the gap between germline ends came to 7 bases. The CDR3 nucleotides are TGTGCCAGTAGTATGGAGGGAAACACTGAAGCTTTCTTT. Translation gives CASSMEGNTEAFF. Full variable domain (remainder filled in from reference TRBV19 and TRBJ1-1): DGGITQSPKYLFRKEGQNVTLSCEQNLNHDAMYWYRQDPGQGLRLIYYSQIVNDFQKGDIAEGYSVSREKKESFPLTVTSAQKNPTAFYLCASSMEGNTEAFFGQGTRLTVV.

The chain links TRBV5-4 to TRBJ2-7; tentative D call: TRBD2 (6 bases). Germline V CDR1 and CDR2: SGHNT, YYREEE (reference sequence). CDR3 length: 14 amino acids. The V and J ends lost 4 bases and 6 bases respectively, with 17 bases between them. The CDR3 coding sequence is TGTGCCAGCAGCGGGGACTGGGCCTTGGGCGAGCAGTACTTC. Translation gives CASSGDWALGEQYF.

The rearrangement uses TRBV7-2 and TRBJ2-5, with D perhaps TRBD1 (5 bases). The end of the DNA fits TRBJ2-7 better, so the J call may be wrong. This CDR3 has 12 residues. CDR1 is SGHTA and CDR2 is FQGNSA in the germline V gene. Here the CDR3 reads CASSSQGYEQYF. Written as DNA, the CDR3 is TGTGCCAGCAGCTCTCAGGGTTACGAGCAGTACTTC.

Only one count was recorded for this clone. V and J are TRBV6-1 and TRBJ2-3; D perhaps matches TRBD1 (5 bases). Deletions cut 1 base from V and 2 bases from J, with 7 bases between. The CDR3 is 14 amino acids. Germline-derived CDR1 and CDR2 are MNHNS and SASEGT. The CDR3 region is CASSEGTITDTQYF. The CDR3 nucleotides are TGTGCCAGCAGTGAAGGGACAATCACAGATACGCAGTATTTT.

The chain uses TRBV5-6 and TRBJ2-2; D possibly corresponds to TRBD2 (6 bases). Germline V gene lookup returns CDR1 SGHDT and CDR2 YYEEEE. The CDR3 totals 17 residues. V dropped 3 bases and J dropped 0 bases, with 15 bases sitting between them. The CDR3 here is CASSYYWTTTNTGELFF. The CDR3 DNA reads TGTGCCAGCAGCTATTACTGGACTACTACGAACACCGGGGAGCTGTTTTTT.

The sample holds a few counts of this clone. The chain uses TRBV2 and TRBJ1-5; possible D gene TRBD1, 5 bases. In germline, CDR1 is SNHLY, CDR2 FYNNEI. The CDR3 has 14 residues. Trimming removed 4 bases from V and 4 bases from J, with 11 bases in between. The CDR3 nucleotides are TGTGCCAGCAGTGTCAGAAGGGGTAATCAGCCCCAGCATTTT. Translating it yields CASSVRRGNQPQHF.

The chain uses TRBV19 and TRBJ1-3; possible D gene TRBD1, 5 bases. Germline V CDR1 and CDR2: LNHDA, SQIVND (reference sequence). The CDR3 runs 15 residues. Trimming shortened V by 5 bases and J by 0 bases, and 11 bases separated the two germline ends. As DNA, the CDR3 is TGTGCCAGTAGTGCGCAGGGAATCTCTGGAAACACCATATATTTT. This translates into CASSAQGISGNTIYF.

V gene TRBV7-9 combines with J gene TRBJ1-4; 7 bases line up with TRBD1. This CDR3 has 13 amino acids. Germline V gene data show CDR1 as SEHNR and CDR2 as FQNEAQ (reference sequence). The ends lost 6 bases at V and 8 bases at J; junction bases unmatched: 6. CDR3 DNA sequence: TGTGCCAGCAGAAGACAGGGTCGGGAAAAACTGTTTTTT. Translation: CASRRQGREKLFF.

This sequence joins TRBV5-6 and TRBJ1-2; TRBD1 matches 7 bases. With V trimmed by 2 bases and J by 4 bases, 8 bases remained unmatched. There are 15 residues in the CDR3. CDR1 and CDR2 from the germline V gene are SGHDT and YYEEEE. The CDR3 sequence is CASSFGMDRPYGYTF. DNA for the CDR3: TGTGCCAGCAGCTTCGGGATGGACAGGCCCTATGGCTACACCTTC.

The J gene is TRBJ2-3, the V gene TRBV7-8, with 14 bases lining up with TRBD2. Germline CDR1 reads SGHVS; CDR2 reads FQNEAQ. There are 18 residues in the CDR3. J was trimmed by 2 bases and V by 3 bases; bases with no gene match: 7. CDR3 in amino acids: CASSFRTSGGYNTDTQYF. Here the CDR3 DNA reads TGTGCCAGCAGCTTTCGGACTAGCGGGGGGTATAACACAGATACGCAGTATTTT.

V usage is TRBV5-1 and J usage is TRBJ1-2; 11 bases agree with TRBD1. Germline assignment: CDR1 SGHRS and CDR2 YFSETQ. After removal of 2 bases from V and 8 bases from J, the junction contained 5 bases not matched to a gene. CDR3 size: 14 residues. The CDR3 loop is CASSFGQGAGGYTF. CDR3 bases: TGCGCCAGCAGCTTTGGACAGGGGGCAGGGGGCTACACCTTC.

This rearrangement joins TRBV5-6 to TRBJ2-3; 9 bases fit TRBD1. This CDR3 has 16 residues. V shed 4 bases, J shed 0 bases, and the junction held 6 bases outside the gene matches. Germline V CDR1 and CDR2: SGHDT, YYEEEE. The CDR3 DNA follows: TGTGCCAGCAGCGGGGCCGGGACAGGGAGCACAGATACGCAGTATTTT. It yields the protein CASSGAGTGSTDTQYF.

This clone was seen a few times. The rearrangement links TRBV4-1 to TRBJ2-7, with D tentatively TRBD2 (6 bases). Per germline, CDR1 MGHRA and CDR2 YSYEKL. The CDR3 is 16 residues long. V lost 0 bases to trimming and J lost 3 bases, with 15 bases between them. This chain's CDR3 is CASSQEGVGGRYEQYF. Written as DNA, the CDR3 is TGCGCCAGCAGCCAAGAAGGGGTAGGAGGGCGCTACGAGCAGTACTTC.

This clone has a single count. This chain uses TRBV15 with TRBJ2-3; D gene unclear. The ends were cut back, 1 base at V and 1 base at J, with 9 bases in the middle. The CDR3 is made up of 15 amino acids. Germline V CDR1 and CDR2: LNHNV, YYDKDF (reference sequence). The CDR3 is CATSRGGIRTDTQYF. Written as DNA, the CDR3 is TGTGCCACCAGCAGAGGCGGTATCCGCACAGATACGCAGTATTTT. The full variable domain, with the rest looked up from reference TRBV15 and TRBJ2-3, is DAMVIQNPRYQVTQFGKPVTLSCSQTLNHNVMYWYQQKSSQAPKLLFHYYDKDFNNEADTPDNFQSRRPNTSFCFLDIRSPGLGDTAMYLCATSRGGIRTDTQYFGPGTRLTVL.